This T cell receptor beta chain appears in the sequencing data of a study of cytomegalovirus exposure and HLA in healthy donors. TCRdb keeps only in-frame clones here, not all; method: immunoSEQ multiplex PCR. Here the sample spans fewer than 120,000 clones, roughly 90% being singletons. V lost 4 bases to trimming and J lost 6 bases, with 12 bases between them. The CDR3 loop spans 14 amino acids. CDR1 and CDR2 (germline): SGHTA, FQGNSA. A word on this clone: What it binds is unknown.

General observations from the study: Confirmation in vitro established that a few CMV-associated chains were specific for CMV antigens.

This TCR came from a woman between 25 and 40 years old in good health and CMV-seropositive. V usage is TRBV7-2 and J usage is TRBJ2-2; no clear D gene. The sample consisted of PBMCs. This CDR3 reads CASSSSVLAGELFF. The CDR3 DNA reads TGTGCCAGCAGCTCATCAGTGCTGGCCGGGGAGCTGTTTTTT.